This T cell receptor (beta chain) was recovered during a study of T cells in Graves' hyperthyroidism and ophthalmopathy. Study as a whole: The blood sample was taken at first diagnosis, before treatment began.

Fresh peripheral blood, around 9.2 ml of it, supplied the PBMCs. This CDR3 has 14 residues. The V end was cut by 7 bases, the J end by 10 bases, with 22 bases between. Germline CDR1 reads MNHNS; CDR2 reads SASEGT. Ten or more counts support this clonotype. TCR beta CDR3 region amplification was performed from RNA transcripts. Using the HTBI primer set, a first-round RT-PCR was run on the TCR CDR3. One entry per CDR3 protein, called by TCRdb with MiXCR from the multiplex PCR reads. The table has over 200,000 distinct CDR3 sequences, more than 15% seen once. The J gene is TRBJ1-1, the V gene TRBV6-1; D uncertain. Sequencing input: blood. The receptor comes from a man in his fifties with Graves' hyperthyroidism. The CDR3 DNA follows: TGTGCCAGCACCGGGAAGCTAATGATCCACACAGCTTTCTTT. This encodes CASTGKLMIHTAFF.